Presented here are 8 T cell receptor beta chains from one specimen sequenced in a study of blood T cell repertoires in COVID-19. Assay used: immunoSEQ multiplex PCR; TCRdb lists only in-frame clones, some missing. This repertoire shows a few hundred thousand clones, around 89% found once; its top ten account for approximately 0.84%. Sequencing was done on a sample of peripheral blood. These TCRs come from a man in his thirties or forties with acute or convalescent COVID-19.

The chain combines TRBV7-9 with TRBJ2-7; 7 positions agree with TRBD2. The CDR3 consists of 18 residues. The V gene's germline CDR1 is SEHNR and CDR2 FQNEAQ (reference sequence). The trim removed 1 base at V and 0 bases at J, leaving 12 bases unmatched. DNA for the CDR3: TGTGCCAGCAGCTTAGTTTCAATAGGGCGGGGGTTCTCCTACGAGCAGTACTTC. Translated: CASSLVSIGRGFSYEQYF.

The CDR3 nucleotides read TGTGCCAGCAGCCGAGAGGTTCGAGGAGATCAGTACTTC. Amino acids: CASSREVRGDQYF. The rearrangement uses TRBV27 and TRBJ2-4; D unresolved. V lost 6 bases, J lost 12 bases, and 18 bases lay in between. The CDR3 sequence is 13 residues long. Germline V gives CDR1 MNHEY, CDR2 SMNVEV (reference sequence).

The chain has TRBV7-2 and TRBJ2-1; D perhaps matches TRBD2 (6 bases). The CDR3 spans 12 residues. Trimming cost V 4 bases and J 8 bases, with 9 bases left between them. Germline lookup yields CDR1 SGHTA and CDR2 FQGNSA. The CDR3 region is CASSSGVHEQFF. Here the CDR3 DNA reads TGTGCCAGCAGCTCGGGGGTTCATGAGCAGTTCTTC. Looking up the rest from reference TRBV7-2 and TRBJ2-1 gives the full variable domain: GAGVSQSPSNKVTEKGKDVELRCDPISGHTALYWYRQSLGQGLEFLIYFQGNSAPDKSGLPSDRFSAERTGGSVSTLTIQRTQQEDSAVYLCASSSGVHEQFFGPGTRLTVL.

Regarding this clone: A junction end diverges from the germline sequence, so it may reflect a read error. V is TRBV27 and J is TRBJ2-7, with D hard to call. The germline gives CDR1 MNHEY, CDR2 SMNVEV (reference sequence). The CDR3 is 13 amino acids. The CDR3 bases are TGTGCCAGCAGTTTATCCCAGACGACCCTGGCGGACTTC. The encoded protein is CASSLSQTTLADF.

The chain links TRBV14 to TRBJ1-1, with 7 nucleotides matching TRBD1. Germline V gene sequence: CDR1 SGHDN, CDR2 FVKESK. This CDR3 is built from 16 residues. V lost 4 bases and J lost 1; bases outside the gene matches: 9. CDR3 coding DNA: TGTGCCAGCAGCCGCCTACGAGGGGGCGCGAACACTGAAGCTTTCTTT. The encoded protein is CASSRLRGGANTEAFF.

The CDR3 DNA reads TGTGCCACCAGCAGAGCCCTAGCGGGAGCAACAGATACGCAGTATTTT. Residues: CATSRALAGATDTQYF. The J gene is TRBJ2-3, the V gene TRBV15; 10 positions match TRBD2. The CDR3 loop spans 16 amino acids. Trimming cost V 1 base and J 3 bases; bases outside gene matches: 4. The germline CDR1 and CDR2 sequences are LNHNV and YYDKDF (reference sequence).

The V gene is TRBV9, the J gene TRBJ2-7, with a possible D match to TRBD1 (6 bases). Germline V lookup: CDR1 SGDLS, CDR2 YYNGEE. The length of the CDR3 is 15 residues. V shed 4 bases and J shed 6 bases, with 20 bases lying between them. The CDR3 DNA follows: TGTGCCAGCAGCCCAGGCGCGCAGGGGTGGCGCGAGCAGTACTTC. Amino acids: CASSPGAQGWREQYF.

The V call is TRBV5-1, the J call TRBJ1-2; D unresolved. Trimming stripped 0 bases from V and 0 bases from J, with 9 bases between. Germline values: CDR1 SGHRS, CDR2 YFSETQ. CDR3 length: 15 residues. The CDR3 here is CASSLDSQPNYGYTF. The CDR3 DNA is TGCGCCAGCAGCTTGGACAGCCAGCCTAACTATGGCTACACCTTC.